These 20 T cell receptor beta chains were all obtained from the same sample, sequenced in a study of T-cell memory formation after mild COVID-19. TCRdb analysed the 5' RACE reads with MiXCR anew, one entry per CDR3 protein. The sample lists around 300,000 distinct CDR3 sequences; approximately 8.4% were seen once. Source material: PBMCs or a T cell subset sorted from them (not recorded which). Source of these receptors: a man younger than 35 who had mild COVID-19 (a few samples of this study predate the infection). Cell type and time point are not known.

This clonotype was seen ten or more times. The J gene is TRBJ2-3, the V gene TRBV23-1, with a possible D match to TRBD1 (5 bases). TRBV23-1 is filed as an ORF, its function uncertain. The CDR3 covers 17 residues. The ends were cut back, 2 bases at V and 0 bases at J, with 15 bases in the middle. The CDR3 bases are TGCGCCAGCAGTCAACCGGTGTCCGCAGGGAGCACAGATACGCAGTATTTT. Amino acid sequence: CASSQPVSAGSTDTQYF.

J is TRBJ2-2 and V is TRBV5-1; 9 positions agree with TRBD1. CDR3 size: 15 residues. After removal of 5 bases from V and 6 bases from J, the junction contained 8 bases not matched to a gene. Germline values: CDR1 SGHRS, CDR2 YFSETQ. CDR3 in amino acids: CASSPMGQGSGELFF. The CDR3 bases are TGCGCCAGCAGTCCGATGGGACAGGGATCCGGGGAGCTGTTTTTT.

This clonotype has at least ten counts. The V gene is TRBV5-4, the J gene TRBJ2-1; 14 bases align to TRBD2. Looked up from germline, CDR1 is SGHNT and CDR2 is YYREEE (reference sequence). The CDR3 has 15 amino acids. The ends lost 4 bases at V and 6 bases at J; junction bases unmatched: 3. The chain's CDR3 is CASSPGLAGGNEQFF. Written as DNA, the CDR3 is TGTGCCAGCAGCCCTGGACTAGCGGGGGGCAATGAGCAGTTCTTC.

To note about this clonotype: Since a much larger clone is just one base distant, this may be a read error. This chain uses TRBV7-8 with TRBJ2-3; 12 bases line up with TRBD2. Germline values: CDR1 SGHVS, CDR2 FQNEAQ. This CDR3 spans 15 amino acids. The junction had 4 bases not matched to a gene; V was cut back by 5 bases and J by 4 bases. CDR3 loop: CASSRTSGAADTQYF. The CDR3, as DNA: TGTGCCAGCAGCCGGACTAGCGGGGCGGCAGATACGCAGTATTTT.

The CDR3 DNA is TGTGCCAGCAGCCGTACAGACAGGGAGGGAAACACCATATATTTT. It is translated as CASSRTDREGNTIYF. The chain employs TRBV9 and TRBJ1-3; 7 bases agree with TRBD1. There are 15 residues in the CDR3. Trimming cost V 4 bases and J 4 bases; bases outside gene matches: 8. Germline V gives CDR1 SGDLS, CDR2 YYNGEE. Combining the CDR3 with reference TRBV9 and TRBJ1-3 gives the whole variable domain DSGVTQTPKHLITATGQRVTLRCSPRSGDLSVYWYQQSLDQGLQFLIQYYNGEERAKGNILERFSAQQFPDLHSELNLSSLELGDSALYFCASSRTDREGNTIYFGEGSWLTVV.

This clonotype is labeled medium-sized. The chain is built from TRBV7-9 and TRBJ2-2; no definite D call. CDR1 is SEHNR, CDR2 FQNEAQ, per germline (reference sequence). The length of the CDR3 is 11 residues. V lost 11 bases, J lost 3 bases, and 7 bases lay in between. The CDR3: CALRDTGELFF. The CDR3 nucleotides read TGTGCCCTTCGGGACACCGGGGAGCTGTTTTTT.

This clonotype was counted many times. This chain joins TRBV7-3 and TRBJ2-3; TRBD1 is a possible D gene (6 bases). The germline V and J ends were trimmed by 4 bases and 4 bases, with 12 bases remaining between them. Germline values: CDR1 SGHTA, CDR2 FQGTGA. The CDR3 is 14 amino acids. The CDR3 loop is CASSSSGVSDTQYF. For the CDR3, the DNA is TGTGCCAGCAGCTCCTCAGGGGTTTCAGATACGCAGTATTTT. Complete variable domain (other parts from reference TRBV7-3 and TRBJ2-3): GAGVSQTPSNKVTEKGKYVELRCDPISGHTALYWYRQSLGQGPEFLIYFQGTGAADDSGLPNDRFFAVRPEGSVSTLKIQRTERGDSAVYLCASSSSGVSDTQYFGPGTRLTVL.

This clonotype was detected only a few times. The chain has TRBV7-2 and TRBJ2-3, with D possibly TRBD2 on 6 matching bases. This CDR3 has 13 amino acids. Deletions cut 1 base from V and 6 bases from J, with 8 bases between. In germline, CDR1 is SGHTA, CDR2 FQGNSA. The CDR3 coding sequence is TGTGCCAGCAGCTTAGTTGGAGGGGATACGCAGTATTTT. Translation: CASSLVGGDTQYF. The entire variable domain, with the rest obtained from reference TRBV7-2 and TRBJ2-3, is as follows: GAGVSQSPSNKVTEKGKDVELRCDPISGHTALYWYRQSLGQGLEFLIYFQGNSAPDKSGLPSDRFSAERTGGSVSTLTIQRTQQEDSAVYLCASSLVGGDTQYFGPGTRLTVL.

The chain uses TRBV7-2 and TRBJ1-4; D unclear. V was clipped by 10 bases and J by 0 bases, with 12 bases between them. Germline-derived CDR1 and CDR2 are SGHTA and FQGNSA. The CDR3 sequence is 14 residues long. CDR3 protein: CATQSATTNEKLFF. CDR3 DNA: TGTGCCACCCAGTCGGCGACAACTAATGAAAAACTGTTTTTT.

Ten or more counts support this clonotype. CDR3 coding DNA: TGTGCCAGCAGTGCGAGCCGTTCCTACGAGCAGTACTTC. Amino acids: CASSASRSYEQYF. This chain connects TRBV6-1 to TRBJ2-7; D gene ambiguous. Germline V gene data show CDR1 as MNHNS and CDR2 as SASEGT. The CDR3 is made up of 13 amino acids. The V end was cut by 4 bases, the J end by 1 base, with 8 bases between.

This clonotype occurred many times. The chain is built from TRBV7-2 and TRBJ2-3; D gene ambiguous. The V and J ends lost 5 bases and 5 bases respectively, with 5 bases between them. The CDR3 contains 11 residues. The V gene's germline CDR1 is SGHTA and CDR2 FQGNSA. The DNA for the CDR3 is TGTGCCAGCAGCCGTAGAGATACGCAGTATTTT. Translation gives CASSRRDTQYF. The variable domain in full, with the rest retrieved from reference TRBV7-2 and TRBJ2-3, is GAGVSQSPSNKVTEKGKDVELRCDPISGHTALYWYRQSLGQGLEFLIYFQGNSAPDKSGLPSDRFSAERTGGSVSTLTIQRTQQEDSAVYLCASSRRDTQYFGPGTRLTVL.

In its sample, this clonotype was seen a few times. The chain combines TRBV27 with TRBJ2-7, with 11 positions matching TRBD2. CDR1 and CDR2 (germline): MNHEY, SMNVEV (reference sequence). V trimming: 5 bases; J trimming: 4 bases; junction bases outside the gene matches: 7. This CDR3 region has 15 residues. This CDR3 is CASSPPGLAVYEQYF. CDR3 sequence (DNA): TGTGCCAGCAGTCCCCCGGGACTAGCGGTTTACGAGCAGTACTTC.

This rearrangement joins TRBV11-1 to TRBJ2-4; tentatively, D is TRBD1 (6 bases). The germline V and J ends were trimmed by 5 bases and 1 base, with 12 bases remaining between them. From germline, CDR1 is SGHAT and CDR2 FQDESV (reference sequence). The CDR3 contains 15 residues. Written as DNA, the CDR3 is TGTGCCAGCAGCCCCACTCAGGGGGCCAAAAACATTCAGTACTTC. It specifies CASSPTQGAKNIQYF.

This rearrangement joins TRBV5-8 to TRBJ2-1; TRBD2 might be the D (5 bases). This CDR3 is 15 amino acids long. CDR1 is SGHTS, CDR2 YDEGEE, per germline. Trimming removed 0 bases at V and 2 bases at J, with 9 bases between. The CDR3, as DNA: TGTGCCAGCAGCTTGGGGGAGATCACCTACAATGAGCAGTTCTTC. Translated, it gives CASSLGEITYNEQFF.

This clonotype occurred many times. The J gene is TRBJ1-6, the V gene TRBV5-1, with D possibly being TRBD1 (6 bases). This CDR3 is 15 amino acids long. V was clipped by 4 bases and J by 11 bases, with 19 bases between them. Germline V lookup: CDR1 SGHRS, CDR2 YFSETQ. CDR3 amino acids: CASSPWDIGKAPLHF. DNA for the CDR3: TGCGCCAGCAGCCCGTGGGACATAGGGAAGGCACCCCTCCACTTT.

This clonotype was detected a few times. This rearrangement joins TRBV6-1 to TRBJ1-1; unclear D gene. CDR3 length: 13 amino acids. V was shortened by 0 bases and J by 12 bases, with 14 bases between the two germline ends. CDR1 is MNHNS, CDR2 SASEGT, per germline. This CDR3 is CASSEALLKATFF. Here the CDR3 DNA reads TGTGCCAGCAGTGAAGCGCTTTTGAAGGCCACTTTCTTT.

This clonotype was seen only a few times. The V and J genes are TRBV7-6 and TRBJ2-5, with a tentative D call TRBD2 (6 bases). This CDR3 is 15 amino acids long. Trimming pared 7 bases from V and 5 bases from J, leaving 20 bases between. CDR1 SGHVS and CDR2 FNYEAQ come from the germline V gene. CDR3 bases: TGTGCCAGCACCCCGTCGGCCGGGACTGCGGAGACCCAGTACTTC. This encodes CASTPSAGTAETQYF.

The chain is built from TRBV10-3 and TRBJ2-7, with D tentatively TRBD1 (5 bases). This CDR3 has 12 amino acids. The V gene's germline CDR1 is ENHRY and CDR2 SYGVKD. With 4 bases removed from V and 5 bases from J, the gap between germline ends came to 9 bases. CDR3 DNA: TGTGCCATCAGTGTGCCAGGGAACGAGCAGTACTTC. Its protein product is CAISVPGNEQYF.

This clonotype was detected ten times or more. In DNA form, the CDR3 reads TGTGCCAGCAGATCAACAGGGCTAGCCAAAAACATTCAGTACTTC. Translated: CASRSTGLAKNIQYF. The chain employs TRBV7-2 and TRBJ2-4; D might be TRBD1 (6 bases). The length of the CDR3 is 15 residues. Trimming pared 6 bases from V and 0 bases from J, leaving 12 bases between. Germline lookup yields CDR1 SGHTA and CDR2 FQGNSA.

This clonotype showed up just a few times. The chain joins TRBV7-2 to TRBJ2-3, with TRBD2 matching 11 bases. The V and J ends lost 1 base and 2 bases, in that order; junction bases with no gene match: 5. Per germline, CDR1 SGHTA and CDR2 FQGNSA. CDR3 length: 17 amino acids. In nucleotides, the CDR3 is TGTGCCAGCAGCTTAGACCTAGCGGGGGGTATCACAGATACGCAGTATTTT. Its protein is CASSLDLAGGITDTQYF.